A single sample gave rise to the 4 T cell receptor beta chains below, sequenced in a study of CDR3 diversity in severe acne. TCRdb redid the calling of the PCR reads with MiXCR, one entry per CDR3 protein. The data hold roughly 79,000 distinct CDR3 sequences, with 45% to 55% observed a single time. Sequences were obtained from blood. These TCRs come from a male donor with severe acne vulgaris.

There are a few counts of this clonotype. This CDR3 reads CASSYPYRDRHTEAFF. The CDR3 DNA follows: TGTGCCAGCAGCTACCCATACCGGGACAGACACACTGAAGCTTTCTTT. The chain carries TRBV5-6 and TRBJ1-1, with 7 bases fitting TRBD1. With V trimmed by 3 bases and J by 3 bases, 11 bases remained unmatched. Germline CDR1 and CDR2: SGHDT and YYEEEE. This CDR3 is 16 amino acids long.

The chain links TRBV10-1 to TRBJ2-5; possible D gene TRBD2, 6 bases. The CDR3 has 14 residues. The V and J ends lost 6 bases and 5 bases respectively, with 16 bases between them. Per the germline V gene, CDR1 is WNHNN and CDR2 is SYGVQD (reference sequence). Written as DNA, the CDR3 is TGCGCCAGCAGGGGACTCCCGCCGGGGGAGACCCAGTACTTC. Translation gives CASRGLPPGETQYF.

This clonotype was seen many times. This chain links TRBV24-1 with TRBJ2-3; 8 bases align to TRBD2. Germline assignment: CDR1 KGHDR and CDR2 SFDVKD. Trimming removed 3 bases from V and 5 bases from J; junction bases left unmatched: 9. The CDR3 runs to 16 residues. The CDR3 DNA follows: TGTGCCACCAGTGATCCGCGGGGGGAAGTCGGAGATACGCAGTATTTT. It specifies CATSDPRGEVGDTQYF.

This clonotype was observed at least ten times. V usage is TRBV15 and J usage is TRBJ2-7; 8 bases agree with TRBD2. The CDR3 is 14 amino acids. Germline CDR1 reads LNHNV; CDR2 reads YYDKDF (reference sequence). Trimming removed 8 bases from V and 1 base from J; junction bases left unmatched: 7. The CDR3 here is CATESGGASYEQYF. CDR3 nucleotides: TGTGCCACCGAGTCGGGGGGGGCTTCCTACGAGCAGTACTTC.